This T cell receptor (beta chain) stems from a study of T cell therapy after organ transplantation. As for the study in general: Therapy products were autologous CMV-specific T cells, peptide-expanded for about 2 weeks.

These transplant recipients had drug-resistant or recurrent cytomegalovirus infection. Trimming cost V 1 base and J 0 bases, with 4 bases left between them. The CDR3 has 13 residues. Germline V lookup: CDR1 MNHEY, CDR2 SMNVEV (reference sequence). The assay was immunoSEQ multiplex PCR, and TCRdb's table has in-frame clones only and misses some. Of about 50,000 clones detected, approximately 94% appear once; the ten largest clones hold approximately 3.4%. Of note for this clone: Antigen unknown.

Sequences were derived from CD8+ T cells from blood, sampled before autologous CMV-specific T cell therapy. The chain uses TRBV27 and TRBJ2-7; D gene ambiguous. The sequence derives from a human patient who had received a solid organ transplant and had CMV disease. The DNA of the CDR3 is TGTGCCAGCAGTTTATACGGCTCCTACGAGCAGTACTTC. Its protein product is CASSLYGSYEQYF.